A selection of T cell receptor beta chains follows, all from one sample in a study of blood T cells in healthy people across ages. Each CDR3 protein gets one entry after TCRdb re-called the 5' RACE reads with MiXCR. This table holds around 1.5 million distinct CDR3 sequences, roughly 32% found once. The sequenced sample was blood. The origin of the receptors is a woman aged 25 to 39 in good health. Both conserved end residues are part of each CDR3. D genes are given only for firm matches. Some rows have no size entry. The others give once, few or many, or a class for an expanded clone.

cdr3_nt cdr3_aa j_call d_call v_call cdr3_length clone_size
TGTGCCAGCAGCCTCAGGGAGGCCAAAAACATTCAGTACTTC CASSLREAKNIQYF TRBJ2-4 . TRBV28 14 .
TGTGCCTGCAGCCAAAATCTCGCCCGGGGTGGGAATCAGCCCCAGCATTTT CACSQNLARGGNQPQHF TRBJ1-5 . TRBV4-2 17 .
TGCAGTGCTTCCCGACTAGCGGCGGAGACCCAGTACTTC CSASRLAAETQYF TRBJ2-5 TRBD2 TRBV20-1 13 .
TGTGCCAGCTCACCACCGGGACAATACTGCGAGCAGTACTTC CASSPPGQYCEQYF TRBJ2-7 . TRBV18 14 .
TGTGCCAGCAGACGACAGATCACCCTGGGCACTGAAGCTTTCTTT CASRRQITLGTEAFF TRBJ1-1 . TRBV6-1 15 .
TGTGCCAGCAGCTTCGGGACGTTGGGGGAGACCCAGTACTTC CASSFGTLGETQYF TRBJ2-5 . TRBV13 14 .
TGCAGCGTCGCCGGAGCGGATGGCTACACCTTC CSVAGADGYTF TRBJ1-2 . TRBV29-1 11 many
TGTGCCAGCAGTGACTCTCGATTTAGTACGAGCACAGATACGCAGTATTTT CASSDSRFSTSTDTQYF TRBJ2-3 . TRBV6-4 17 .
TGTGCCATCACTAGGTCTCTGGAGAAAGAGACCCAGTACTTC CAITRSLEKETQYF TRBJ2-5 . TRBV10-3 14 many
TGTGCCAGCAGCTTTCCCCCGCGACAGGGTCAAGAGACCCAGTACTTC CASSFPPRQGQETQYF TRBJ2-5 TRBD1 TRBV5-5 16 once
TGTGCCAGCAGTTGGGGGACGCCCTCTAATGAGCAGTTCTTC CASSWGTPSNEQFF TRBJ2-1 . TRBV28 14 .
TGCGCCAGCACCCAATCCGGGACACGCCTGGGGGAGCAGTTCTTC CASTQSGTRLGEQFF TRBJ2-1 . TRBV4-1 15 few
TGCAGTGCTAGAATCCTAGCGGGAGTCAATGAGCAGTTCTTC CSARILAGVNEQFF TRBJ2-1 TRBD2 TRBV20-1 14 few
TGCAGTGCCTACTTTGTCTACGAGCAGTACTTC CSAYFVYEQYF TRBJ2-7 . TRBV20-1 11 few
TGTGCCAGCAGAAAAAGACAGGGGGGCACTGAAGCTTTCTTT CASRKRQGGTEAFF TRBJ1-1 TRBD1 TRBV6-2/TRBV6-3 14 few
TGTGCCAGCAGCCCCCCCGACAGTTCCTACGAGCAGTACTTC CASSPPDSSYEQYF TRBJ2-7 . TRBV11-2 14 few
TGTGCCAGTAGCCGGGACTCCGAGGGCTATGGCTACACCTTC CASSRDSEGYGYTF TRBJ1-2 . TRBV6-4 14 .
TGCGCCAGCCAATCTACCGGGTACAGGATCCATGAGCAGTTCTTC CASQSTGYRIHEQFF TRBJ2-1 . TRBV5-1 15 few
TGTGTCAGCAGCACCAAGGGTGAAGTAGCAGATGCGCAGTATTTT CVSSTKGEVADAQYF TRBJ2-3 . TRBV12-3/TRBV12-4 15 .
TGTGCCAGCAGCTCGATGGACAGTCCCTCCTACGAGCAGTACTTC CASSSMDSPSYEQYF TRBJ2-7 . TRBV7-9 15 .
TGTGCCAGCAGTGTCGGACAGGGTCTGAATGAGCAGTTCTTC CASSVGQGLNEQFF TRBJ2-1 TRBD1 TRBV25-1 14 few
TGCGCCAGCAGCCAGGTCCCCGGGACGGAAGCCTACGAGCAGTACTTC CASSQVPGTEAYEQYF TRBJ2-7 . TRBV4-1 16 many
TGTGCCACCAGTGATTTGTTAGGAAATACCGGGGAGCTGTTTTTT CATSDLLGNTGELFF TRBJ2-2 . TRBV24-1 15 .
TGCAGTCTAGCGGGACAAAGCACAGATACGCAGTATTTT CSLAGQSTDTQYF TRBJ2-3 TRBD2 TRBV20-1 13 .
TGTGCCAGCAGCCCTACTAGCGGGGGCCTTACCTACAATGAGCAGTTCTTC CASSPTSGGLTYNEQFF TRBJ2-1 TRBD2 TRBV7-7 17 few
TGTGCCTGGAGTGTACTGGGGGAGGGGAATGGCTACACCTTC CAWSVLGEGNGYTF TRBJ1-2 . TRBV30 14 .
TGTGCCAGCAGCCCCCGGACAGGGGACCACTATGGCTACACCTTC CASSPRTGDHYGYTF TRBJ1-2 TRBD1 TRBV7-2 15 many
TGTGCCAGCAGTCCAGGGCTAAAGGGCCGGGGAGAAGCTTTCTTT CASSPGLKGRGEAFF TRBJ1-1 . TRBV12-3/TRBV12-4 15 .
TGTGCCAGCGGACAGTATAGCAATCAGCCCCAGCATTTT CASGQYSNQPQHF TRBJ1-5 . TRBV27 13 .
TGTGCCAGCAGCTTAGCTGTCCATAAGCGGCAGAATAGCAATCAGCCCCAGCATTTT CASSLAVHKRQNSNQPQHF TRBJ1-5 . TRBV7-9 19 .
TGCGCCAGCAGCCTCGGGAAGGAGTTTGGGTCACCCCTCCACTTT CASSLGKEFGSPLHF TRBJ1-6 . TRBV5-1 15 .
TGCAGTGCTAGGGGGGGACTAGCGGGAGGACGCTACGAGCAGTACTTC CSARGGLAGGRYEQYF TRBJ2-7 TRBD2 TRBV20-1 16 few
TGTGCCAGCAGCACCCCCGGGTCCCACTTCACAGATACGCAGTATTTT CASSTPGSHFTDTQYF TRBJ2-3 . TRBV7-2 16 few
TGTGCCAGCAGTGAAGGGACAGGGGGCTTAGGTGAGCAGTTCTTC CASSEGTGGLGEQFF TRBJ2-1 TRBD1 TRBV6-4 15 .
TGTGCCAGCAGCCAAGATTCCAGGACTAGCGGGCTAGAACAAGAGACCCAGTACTTC CASSQDSRTSGLEQETQYF TRBJ2-5 TRBD2 TRBV4-2 19 .
TGCGCCAGCAGCCCGACTCTAGGGGTCTACAATGAGCAGTTCTTC CASSPTLGVYNEQFF TRBJ2-1 . TRBV4-1 15 .
TGTGCCAGCATTGCCCTCGGCTATGGCTACACCTTC CASIALGYGYTF TRBJ1-2 . TRBV2 12 .
TGTGCCAGCAGCCACCAGGGGCCCGGTCTACAAGAGACCCAGTACTTC CASSHQGPGLQETQYF TRBJ2-5 . TRBV25-1 16 few
TGCAGCACCTCCGCGAGGACAGGGCATGGCTACACCTTC CSTSARTGHGYTF TRBJ1-2 TRBD1 TRBV29-1 13 few
TGTGCCAGCAGCCACGGATACGAGGAGACCCAGTACTTC CASSHGYEETQYF TRBJ2-5 . TRBV3-1 13 .
TGCGCCAGCAGCCAAGGCCATTTGGGGGGGACCCAGTACTTC CASSQGHLGGTQYF TRBJ2-5 . TRBV4-1 14 .
TGCGCCAGCAGCCCAAGACCGGGACTTCATCAAGAGACCCAGTACTTC CASSPRPGLHQETQYF TRBJ2-5 . TRBV4-1 16 few
TGTGCCTGGAGCTCCACAGATACGCAGTATTTT CAWSSTDTQYF TRBJ2-3 . TRBV30 11 few
TGTGCCAGCAGTGACTCAGGGACTAGCAAGCAGTTCTTC CASSDSGTSKQFF TRBJ2-1 TRBD2 TRBV6-4 13 few
TGTGCCACCAGTGATTTGGGCACTAGCGGGAGAGGGGATGAGCAGTTCTTC CATSDLGTSGRGDEQFF TRBJ2-1 TRBD2 TRBV24-1 17 few
TGCGCCAGCAGCCCGCTCTGGGACAGTAATGAAAAACTGTTTTTT CASSPLWDSNEKLFF TRBJ1-4 TRBD1 TRBV5-1 15 .
TGCGCCAGCAGCCAAGAGGGGCCCAGCGGGAGTTCGTACAATGAGCAGTTCTTC CASSQEGPSGSSYNEQFF TRBJ2-1 TRBD2 TRBV4-1 18 .
TGTGCCAGCAGTTTCGGACTAGCGGGGACCCCCGAGCAGTACTTC CASSFGLAGTPEQYF TRBJ2-7 TRBD2 TRBV6-2/TRBV6-3 15 few
TGTGCCACCCAAATTGGCGGGGGGACCGACTACGAGCAGTACTTC CATQIGGGTDYEQYF TRBJ2-7 TRBD2 TRBV10-3 15 few
TGTGCCAGCAGCGTAACCCTGGGGAACACCGGGGAGCTGTTTTTT CASSVTLGNTGELFF TRBJ2-2 . TRBV9 15 .
TGTGCCAGCAGCCCACTGGACATCTCCTACGAGCAGTACTTC CASSPLDISYEQYF TRBJ2-7 . TRBV7-6 14 .
TGTGCCAGCAGTCTCCGACAGAGTCGCTACGTGCAGTACTTC CASSLRQSRYVQYF TRBJ2-7 . TRBV12-3/TRBV12-4 14 few
TGCAGTGCTAGAGGGCGTAGCGGGGGCGAGCAGTACTTC CSARGRSGGEQYF TRBJ2-7 TRBD2 TRBV20-1 13 .
TGTGCCAGCAGCGGCGGGGAAGGACGAAACACCTTC CASSGGEGRNTF TRBJ1-2 . TRBV9 12 .
TGTGCCAGCAGCCTAAGTGTTACCGTCTCCTACGAGCAGTACTTC CASSLSVTVSYEQYF TRBJ2-7 . TRBV11-2 15 few
TGCGCCAGCAGCCTCCCGGGCAGCCTCTACGAGCAGTACTTC CASSLPGSLYEQYF TRBJ2-7 . TRBV4-3 14 .
TGCGCCAGCAGCTTCGAAGGGGGTCGTGGTGAAAAACTGTTTTTT CASSFEGGRGEKLFF TRBJ1-4 . TRBV5-1 15 .
TGTGCCAGCAGTGATTTACGGCCGACAGATACGCAGTATTTT CASSDLRPTDTQYF TRBJ2-3 . TRBV6-1 14 .
TGTGCCAGCAGCCAAGATTGGAACAGGGAGGATGGCTACACCTTC CASSQDWNREDGYTF TRBJ1-2 . TRBV3-1 15 once
TGTGCCAGCAGCTTAGCGAAAGCGGGGGGGCTCTACGAGCAGTACTTC CASSLAKAGGLYEQYF TRBJ2-7 TRBD2 TRBV7-9 16 once